These T cell receptor beta chains were read from a single sample in a study of blood T cell repertoires in COVID-19. Clones were sequenced by immunoSEQ multiplex PCR, and TCRdb holds only the in-frame ones, with some missing. The sample holds just under 45,000 clones, 80% to 90% seen once. The sequencing sample was made of peripheral blood. Receptor source: a man aged 35-49 years with COVID-19, enrolled during active disease. The CDR3 runs from the conserved cysteine through the conserved F or W.

v_call: TRBV5-1; cdr3_aa: CASSPGLAETQYF
v_call: TRBV5-1; cdr3_aa: CASSSRTREYEQYF
v_call: TRBV28; cdr3_aa: CASSLRVAQPQHF
v_call: TRBV10-1; cdr3_aa: CASSGQVNEKLFF
v_call: TRBV30; cdr3_aa: CAWRGQGSSGNMNYGYTF
v_call: TRBV19; cdr3_aa: CASSLRPGMGTGELFF
v_call: TRBV4-1; cdr3_aa: CASQLEGGTNTEAFF
v_call: TRBV30; cdr3_aa: CAWIRLGQGASNYGYTF
v_call: TRBV2; cdr3_aa: CASRLLAGVGDTQYF
v_call: TRBV9; cdr3_aa: CASSVLGGLNGYTF
v_call: TRBV6-1; cdr3_aa: CASSEYRGSGEKLFF
v_call: TRBV5-1; cdr3_aa: CASSETGGEDTIYF
v_call: TRBV27; cdr3_aa: CASSAGTVGNQPQHF
v_call: TRBV11-2; cdr3_aa: CASSPIRRLAYNEQFF
v_call: TRBV19; cdr3_aa: CASSGVAGISSYNEQFF
v_call: TRBV27; cdr3_aa: CASSYFSGTSYNEQFF
v_call: TRBV12-5; cdr3_aa: CASGLRTSGYSYEQYF
v_call: TRBV18; cdr3_aa: CASSPTALNTEAFF
v_call: TRBV2; cdr3_aa: CASSEAAGAGTGELFF
v_call: TRBV7-3; cdr3_aa: CASSLDAGQGSNQPQHF
v_call: TRBV3-1/TRBV3-2; cdr3_aa: CASSQGLAGPDGSDTQYF
v_call: TRBV28; cdr3_aa: CASRDRGGAYNEQFF
v_call: TRBV2; cdr3_aa: CASSVQGGVYGYTF
v_call: TRBV24-1; cdr3_aa: CATSDPDRGTQYF
v_call: TRBV29-1; cdr3_aa: CSVAQPGQGNEQYF
v_call: TRBV11-3; cdr3_aa: CASSGIAGGRLNEQFF
v_call: TRBV7-6; cdr3_aa: CASSLLSGPLSYEQYF
v_call: TRBV5-1; cdr3_aa: CASWVAGTQGGDTQYF
v_call: TRBV18; cdr3_aa: CASSAMEGGRGEQFF
v_call: TRBV2; cdr3_aa: CASSLGRNTEAFF
v_call: TRBV7-9; cdr3_aa: CATTETNYGYTF
v_call: TRBV10-2; cdr3_aa: CASRETGIGNTIYF
v_call: TRBV7-3; cdr3_aa: CASSFSDKFFYGYTF
v_call: TRBV5-1; cdr3_aa: CASSLGGSGSIDTQYF
v_call: TRBV5-4; cdr3_aa: CASSSPGRETQYF
v_call: TRBV5-1; cdr3_aa: CASSSGLAGDYEQYF
v_call: TRBV5-6; cdr3_aa: CASSLAGGAHYEQYF
v_call: TRBV29-1; cdr3_aa: CSARGGGNTEAFF
v_call: TRBV5-1; cdr3_aa: CASSLRGAGGSNEQFF